Listed below are T cell receptor beta chains from one sample, sequenced in a study of blood T cells in healthy people across ages. A single record per CDR3 protein comes from TCRdb applying MiXCR to the 5' RACE reads. The sample shows more than 800,000 distinct CDR3 sequences, 40% to 45% of them seen only once. The sample consisted of blood. These receptors all come from a woman aged 60 to 75 in good health. The CDR3 runs from the conserved cysteine through the conserved F or W. The D gene is left open where the match is weak. Clone size is stated in some rows and not others, as once, few, many or a class when expanded.

V	D	J	size	DNA	CDR3
TRBV5-1	-	TRBJ1-5	few	TGCGCCAGCAGCTTGTTGTCAGGGAGTCAGCCCCAGCATTTT	CASSLLSGSQPQHF
TRBV4-1	-	TRBJ2-5	few	TGCGCCAGCAGCCAAGGAGGGGGTTCGGAGACCCAGTACTTC	CASSQGGGSETQYF
TRBV7-2	-	TRBJ1-4	few	-	CASSFGPGEKLFF
TRBV9	TRBD1	TRBJ2-7	-	TGTGCCAGCAGCCCCACGGGACAGCCCTACGAGCAGTACTTC	CASSPTGQPYEQYF
TRBV29-1	-	TRBJ1-1	-	TGCAGCGTCAAGGCAGGGGCCGGCTACACTGAAGCTTTCTTT	CSVKAGAGYTEAFF
TRBV5-1	-	TRBJ2-7	few	TGTGCCAGCAGCTTGGAGCACATAAACGAGCAGTACTTC	CASSLEHINEQYF
TRBV11-2	TRBD2	TRBJ2-7	few	TGTGCCAGCAGCTTAGCTAGCGGGCCGACCCCCTACGAGCAGTACTTC	CASSLASGPTPYEQYF
TRBV2	TRBD1	TRBJ1-2	few	TGTGCCAGCACCCGGGACAGGGAAGGTGGCTACACCTTC	CASTRDREGGYTF
TRBV2	-	TRBJ2-1	-	TGTGCCAGCAGTGGGGACCGGCAAGAGACCCAGTTCTTC	CASSGDRQETQFF
TRBV7-2	-	TRBJ1-6	few	TGTGCCAGCAGCTTAGGGGCATCAGCCGGTCCACCCCTCCACTTT	CASSLGASAGPPLHF
TRBV29-1	-	TRBJ2-4	few	TGCAGCGTTGAAGACAGCGATTCCAAAAACATTCAGTACTTC	CSVEDSDSKNIQYF